These T cell receptor beta chains were read from a single sample in a study of cytomegalovirus exposure and HLA in healthy donors. The data were produced by immunoSEQ multiplex PCR, yet TCRdb's version contains in-frame clones alone and is incomplete. The table includes about 240,000 clones, approximately 82% detected once. Sequencing was done on a sample of PBMCs. The receptors were sampled from a woman aged 55 to 70 in good health and CMV-seropositive. The CDR3 runs from the conserved cysteine through the conserved F or W. A D gene is named only where the DNA matches it firmly. Size values are once, few and many counts, or a class for expanded clones, and some rows have none.

d_call,j_call,clone_size,v_call,cdr3_aa,cdr3_nt
TRBD2,TRBJ2-1,.,TRBV6-5,CASSYTSGDEQFF,TGTGCCAGCAGTTACACTAGCGGGGATGAGCAGTTCTTC
TRBD1,TRBJ1-2,.,TRBV9,CASSAGQGAYGYTF,TGTGCCAGCAGTGCGGGACAGGGTGCCTATGGCTACACCTTC
.,TRBJ2-3,.,TRBV6-1,CAGGPSSTDTQYF,TGTGCCGGCGGGCCGTCTAGCACAGATACGCAGTATTTT
TRBD2,TRBJ2-5,.,TRBV5-1,CASRVAGVQETQYF,TGCGCCAGCAGGGTAGCGGGAGTCCAAGAGACCCAGTACTTC
.,TRBJ2-1,.,TRBV9,CASSVAALVGGYNEQFF,TGTGCCAGCAGCGTAGCCGCACTGGTGGGGGGCTACAATGAGCAGTTCTTC
TRBD1,TRBJ2-7,.,TRBV6-1,CASSELAETGVIF,TGTGCCAGCAGTGAATTGGCGGAGACAGGGGTAATCTTC
.,TRBJ2-5,.,TRBV27,CASRWGPQKTQYF,TGTGCCAGCAGGTGGGGGCCCCAAAAGACCCAGTACTTC
TRBD1,TRBJ2-5,.,TRBV5-4,CASSRQGEETQYF,TGTGCCAGCAGCAGACAGGGCGAAGAGACCCAGTACTTC
.,TRBJ2-1,once,TRBV28,CASSLSQGPEQFF,TGTGCCAGCAGTTTATCGCAGGGTCCTGAGCAGTTCTTC
TRBD1,TRBJ1-5,.,TRBV6-1,CASSEGQGASNQPQHF,TGTGCCAGCAGTGAAGGACAGGGGGCTAGCAATCAGCCCCAGCATTTT
TRBD2,TRBJ2-1,few,TRBV10-1,CASSIAGVRDNEQFF,TGCGCCAGCTCTATAGCGGGAGTACGGGACAATGAGCAGTTCTTC
.,TRBJ2-4,.,TRBV5-6,CASSLKVERANIQYF,TGTGCCAGCAGCTTGAAAGTCGAGCGAGCAAACATTCAGTACTTC
TRBD1,TRBJ1-2,.,TRBV19,CASSSGQGSFYGYTF,TGTGCCAGTAGTTCTGGACAGGGGTCCTTCTATGGCTACACCTTC
.,TRBJ1-5,.,TRBV27,CASQLRGAGNQPQHF,TGTGCCAGTCAACTTCGGGGGGCCGGCAATCAGCCCCAGCATTTT
TRBD2,TRBJ2-3,few,TRBV7-8,CASSSRTSGVTDTQYF,TGTGCCAGCAGCTCCCGAACTAGCGGGGTCACAGATACGCAGTATTTT
TRBD1,TRBJ1-2,once,TRBV7-9,CASSSGQLNYGYTF,TGTGCCAGCAGCTCGGGACAGTTAAACTATGGCTACACCTTC
TRBD1,TRBJ2-1,.,TRBV5-1,CASSLDRGQIYNEQFF,TGCGCCAGCAGTTTAGACAGGGGGCAGATCTACAATGAGCAGTTCTTC
.,TRBJ1-3,.,TRBV11-2,CASSFQGLSGNTIYF,TGTGCCAGCAGCTTTCAGGGCCTCTCTGGAAACACCATATATTTT
.,TRBJ1-1,.,TRBV2,CASSRDKFEAFF,TGTGCCAGCAGTAGAGACAAGTTCGAAGCTTTCTTT
TRBD2,TRBJ2-3,.,TRBV5-5,CASGTSGRAPNTQYF,TGTGCCAGCGGCACTAGCGGGAGGGCCCCAAATACGCAGTATTTT
TRBD2,TRBJ2-7,.,TRBV5-4,CASSPTSGRSYEQYF,TGTGCCAGCAGTCCAACTAGCGGGAGGTCCTACGAGCAGTACTTC
TRBD1,TRBJ2-1,.,TRBV2,CASIPGTGWNEQFF,TGTGCCAGCATACCCGGGACAGGGTGGAATGAGCAGTTCTTC
.,TRBJ2-2,.,TRBV6-1,CASRPGIFTGELFF,TGTGCCAGCAGACCCGGGATTTTTACCGGGGAGCTGTTTTTT
TRBD1,TRBJ1-2,.,TRBV7-2,CASSLPGQGLYGYTF,TGTGCCAGCAGCTTACCGGGACAGGGGTTATATGGCTACACCTTC
TRBD2,TRBJ2-1,.,TRBV10-3,CAISESAGGPYNEQFF,TGTGCCATCAGTGAGTCAGCGGGAGGGCCCTACAATGAGCAGTTCTTC
TRBD1,TRBJ1-1,.,TRBV7-9,CASSLAGTGKTEAFF,TGTGCCAGCAGCTTAGCCGGGACAGGGAAAACTGAAGCTTTCTTT
TRBD2,TRBJ2-1,.,TRBV15,CATSKSGTSGDNEQFF,TGTGCCACCAGCAAGTCCGGGACTAGCGGAGACAATGAGCAGTTCTTC
.,TRBJ1-4,.,TRBV7-9,CASTLSGLLSISEKLFF,TGTGCCAGCACCCTATCAGGGTTACTAAGTATAAGTGAAAAACTGTTTTTT
.,TRBJ1-3,few,TRBV6-6,CATHKGSSGNTIYF,TGTGCCACCCACAAAGGGAGCTCTGGAAACACCATATATTTT
.,TRBJ2-1,.,TRBV30,CAWSPGADEQFF,TGTGCCTGGAGCCCTGGGGCGGACGAGCAGTTCTTC
TRBD2,TRBJ2-7,.,TRBV5-4,CASSSPLAGGPYEQYF,TGTGCCAGCAGCTCACCTCTAGCGGGAGGACCCTACGAGCAGTACTTC
TRBD2,TRBJ2-3,.,TRBV10-3,CATHRGSGRTDTQYF,TGTGCCACCCATCGTGGTAGCGGGAGAACAGATACGCAGTATTTT
.,TRBJ1-3,.,TRBV5-1,CASSLGQPSNTIYF,TGCGCCAGCAGCTTGGGACAGCCCTCAAACACCATATATTTT
.,TRBJ2-7,.,TRBV2,CASSFEGTYYEQYF,TGTGCCAGCAGCTTCGAGGGGACTTACTACGAGCAGTACTTC
TRBD2,TRBJ2-1,.,TRBV5-1,CASSLGLAGDLEQFF,TGCGCCAGCAGCTTGGGACTAGCGGGAGATTTGGAGCAGTTCTTC
.,TRBJ1-5,.,TRBV7-2,CASSLGYGQPQHF,TGTGCCAGCAGCTTAGGCTACGGGCAGCCCCAGCATTTT
TRBD2,TRBJ2-7,.,TRBV4-2,CASSQASGSYEQYF,TGTGCCAGCAGCCAGGCTAGCGGCTCCTACGAGCAGTACTTC
TRBD1,TRBJ2-7,.,TRBV9,CASSPPGGPLYEQYF,TGTGCCAGCAGCCCGCCAGGGGGACCCCTCTACGAGCAGTACTTC
.,TRBJ1-3,.,TRBV11-2,CASSLGPRGKGGNTIYF,TGTGCCAGCAGCTTGGGTCCGCGGGGAAAAGGTGGAAACACCATATATTTT
.,TRBJ1-2,once,TRBV19,CASSNQGFYGYTF,TGTGCCAGTAGTAACCAGGGTTTCTATGGCTACACCTTC
TRBD2,TRBJ2-5,.,TRBV5-1,CASSLAGAGADETQYF,TGCGCCAGCAGCTTGGCTGGGGCGGGAGCAGATGAGACCCAGTACTTC
.,TRBJ2-3,few,TRBV5-1,CASSLRIAADTQYF,TGCGCCAGCAGCTTGAGAATAGCGGCAGATACGCAGTATTTT
.,TRBJ2-7,.,TRBV6-6,CASSYSMAGTYEQYF,TGTGCCAGCAGTTACTCTATGGCAGGGACCTACGAGCAGTACTTC
.,TRBJ2-7,.,TRBV2,CASSEGDSTVNEQYF,TGTGCCAGCAGTGAAGGGGACTCTACAGTAAACGAGCAGTACTTC
.,TRBJ1-5,.,TRBV15,CATSSRGFNQPQHF,TGTGCCACCAGCAGTCGGGGATTCAATCAGCCCCAGCATTTT
TRBD1,TRBJ1-3,.,TRBV5-5,CASSDRGNGDTIYF,TGTGCCAGCAGTGACAGGGGGAATGGGGACACCATATATTTT
.,TRBJ2-5,once,TRBV5-1,CASSLAEHTYQETQYF,TGCGCCAGCAGCTTGGCCGAACATACGTACCAAGAGACCCAGTACTTC
.,TRBJ2-1,few,TRBV7-3,CASSLGLYDNEQFF,TGTGCCAGCAGCTTAGGACTATACGACAATGAGCAGTTCTTC
.,TRBJ1-3,.,TRBV19,CASSIMGRSSGNTIYF,TGTGCCAGTAGTATCATGGGGCGAAGCTCTGGAAACACCATATATTTT
TRBD2,TRBJ2-3,.,TRBV5-4,CASSSGTSGRWGTDTQYF,TGTGCCAGCAGTTCCGGGACTAGCGGGAGATGGGGCACAGATACGCAGTATTTT
.,TRBJ1-2,.,TRBV6-1,CASSYTANYGYTF,TGTGCCAGCAGTTATACAGCTAACTATGGCTACACCTTC
.,TRBJ2-7,.,TRBV5-4,CASTPGGDTYEQYF,TGTGCCAGCACCCCAGGTGGGGACACCTACGAGCAGTACTTC
.,TRBJ1-5,.,TRBV5-6,CASSSRSFNQPQHF,TGTGCCAGCAGCTCCCGTTCCTTCAATCAGCCCCAGCATTTT
.,TRBJ1-2,few,TRBV30,CASRRADYGYTF,TGTGCTAGCCGGAGGGCTGACTATGGCTACACCTTC
.,TRBJ2-2,.,TRBV7-9,CASMTGSTQTGELFF,TGTGCCAGCATGACAGGTTCGACGCAAACCGGGGAGCTGTTTTTT